The 25 T cell receptor beta chains listed next were all sequenced from one sample in a study of blood T cell repertoires in COVID-19 (dated by TCRdb to about 2020). The library was generated by the immunoSEQ multiplex PCR assay. The immuneACCESS repertoire file appears here via TCRdb, limited to in-frame rearrangements. These files lack a portion of the clones; in checked studies, under half of the deficit traces to unresolved V genes, and the cause of the others is not known. This sample lists 160,000 or so clones; roughly 88% were detected once. In total, the top ten clones hold around 9.8% of the sample. The sample comprised peripheral blood. All receptors derive from a woman aged 45-65 years with acute or convalescent COVID-19.

In this sample, this clone turned up a few times. CDR3 DNA sequence: TGTGCCAGCAGCCCACGGACAGGGAATGAGCAAGAGACCCAGTACTTC. It yields the protein CASSPRTGNEQETQYF. This chain joins TRBV7-9 and TRBJ2-5; 8 nucleotides line up with TRBD1. This CDR3 contains 16 residues. The germline CDR1 and CDR2 sequences are SEHNR and FQNEAQ (reference sequence). The J segment lost 2 bases and the V segment lost 5 bases, leaving 10 bases of the junction unmatched.

The chain recombines TRBV7-9 with TRBJ1-2; 9 nucleotides match TRBD1. This CDR3 has 14 amino acids. Trimming took 5 bases from V and 8 from J; bases not matched to a gene: 9. Germline V gene sequence: CDR1 SEHNR, CDR2 FQNEAQ (reference sequence). CDR3 DNA sequence: TGTGCCAGCAGCCGAGGGACAGGGTCCGTCGGCTACACCTTC. Encoded protein: CASSRGTGSVGYTF.

The rearrangement uses TRBV9 and TRBJ2-3, with D hard to call. Germline CDR1 reads SGDLS; CDR2 reads YYNGEE. The CDR3 is 14 residues long. Deletions cut 0 bases from V and 3 bases from J, with 8 bases between. CDR3 DNA sequence: TGTGCCAGCAGCGTAGTGGGCGTAACAGATACGCAGTATTTT. Translating gives CASSVVGVTDTQYF. Using reference TRBV9 and TRBJ2-3 for the parts outside the CDR3, the full variable domain is DSGVTQTPKHLITATGQRVTLRCSPRSGDLSVYWYQQSLDQGLQFLIQYYNGEERAKGNILERFSAQQFPDLHSELNLSSLELGDSALYFCASSVVGVTDTQYFGPGTRLTVL.

This clone showed up just once. J is TRBJ2-2 and V is TRBV19; D gene unclear. This CDR3 has 16 residues. V was cut by 5 bases and J by 4 bases, with 17 bases left in between. Germline V gene lookup returns CDR1 LNHDA and CDR2 SQIVND (reference sequence). The CDR3 is CASSPLFLSPTGELFF. The CDR3 nucleotides are TGTGCCAGTAGTCCCCTCTTTCTAAGCCCCACCGGGGAGCTGTTTTTT. Supplemented by reference TRBV19 and TRBJ2-2, the full variable domain reads DGGITQSPKYLFRKEGQNVTLSCEQNLNHDAMYWYRQDPGQGLRLIYYSQIVNDFQKGDIAEGYSVSREKKESFPLTVTSAQKNPTAFYLCASSPLFLSPTGELFFGEGSRLTVL.

This clone was counted between two and nine times. The chain is built from TRBV7-9 and TRBJ2-2; D unclear. The CDR3 totals 13 residues. Trimming stripped 3 bases from V and 4 bases from J, with 6 bases between. Looked up from germline, CDR1 is SEHNR and CDR2 is FQNEAQ (reference sequence). CDR3 DNA sequence: TGTGCCAGCAGCTTCGATAGCACCGGGGAGCTGTTTTTT. The encoded protein is CASSFDSTGELFF.

V usage is TRBV19 and J usage is TRBJ1-5, with a weak D call TRBD1 (5 bases). The CDR3 is 13 amino acids. V lost 5 bases, J lost 8 bases, and 13 bases lay in between. Germline-derived CDR1 and CDR2 are LNHDA and SQIVND (reference sequence). This CDR3 is CASSAGTGEPQHF. The CDR3 DNA follows: TGTGCCAGTAGTGCCGGGACGGGGGAGCCCCAGCATTTT.

CDR3 DNA: TGTGCCAGCAGCTTACTACTAGCGGAGGCAAATGAGCAGTTCTTC. Encoded protein: CASSLLLAEANEQFF. The chain recombines TRBV7-3 with TRBJ2-1; 8 nucleotides align to TRBD2. V shed 2 bases, J shed 7 bases, and the junction held 7 bases outside the gene matches. Looked up from germline, CDR1 is SGHTA and CDR2 is FQGTGA. This CDR3 is built from 15 residues.

This chain joins TRBV2 and TRBJ1-1, with a weak D call TRBD1 (5 bases). This CDR3 contains 12 residues. V gave up 5 bases and J gave up 5 bases, with 9 bases separating them. The V gene's germline CDR1 is SNHLY and CDR2 FYNNEI. CDR3 sequence reads: CASSSGNTEAFF. The CDR3 DNA sequence: TGTGCCAGCAGTTCAGGGAATACTGAAGCTTTCTTT.

This clone was counted a single time. The V and J genes are TRBV7-7 and TRBJ2-1; 7 bases map to TRBD2. The CDR3 contains 15 residues. V trimming: 0 bases; J trimming: 8 bases; junction bases outside the gene matches: 7. In germline, CDR1 is SSHAT, CDR2 FNYEAQ (reference sequence). The chain's CDR3 is CASSLAGGPEYEQFF. As DNA, the CDR3 is TGTGCCAGCAGCTTAGCGGGAGGGCCGGAGTATGAGCAGTTCTTC.

This clone was observed once. The gene calls are TRBV3-1 (or the pseudogene TRBV3-2) and TRBJ1-2; D unresolved. Trimming pared 0 bases from V and 7 bases from J, leaving 9 bases between. The CDR3 totals 13 residues. Germline V gene lookup returns CDR1 LGHDT and CDR2 YNNKEL (reference sequence). The CDR3 spells CASSQDRRAGYTF. Written as DNA, the CDR3 is TGTGCCAGCAGCCAAGATAGGCGGGCTGGCTACACCTTC.

The gene calls are TRBV19 and TRBJ1-5; D not certain. The CDR3 is 12 residues long. Per germline, CDR1 LNHDA and CDR2 SQIVND (reference sequence). V was shortened by 6 bases and J by 7 bases, with 10 bases between the two germline ends. CDR3 coding DNA: TGTGCCAGTAGGGAGGGTCGGCAGCCCCAGCATTTT. Translation: CASREGRQPQHF.

V is TRBV27 and J is TRBJ1-4, with TRBD1 identical over 7 bases. There are 13 residues in the CDR3. Looked up from germline, CDR1 is MNHEY and CDR2 is SMNVEV (reference sequence). V trimming: 6 bases; J trimming: 7 bases; junction bases outside the gene matches: 5. CDR3 sequence: CASRTGAGEKLFF. As DNA, the CDR3 is TGTGCCAGCAGAACAGGGGCGGGTGAAAAACTGTTTTTT.

The chain links TRBV9 to TRBJ1-2; D is ambiguous. Trimming stripped 0 bases from V and 0 bases from J, with 12 bases between. Germline lookup yields CDR1 SGDLS and CDR2 YYNGEE. The CDR3 loop spans 16 amino acids. The CDR3 DNA reads as TGTGCCAGCAGCGTAGCTGCAGGATGGGCTAACTATGGCTACACCTTC. It specifies CASSVAAGWANYGYTF.

The rearrangement links TRBV2 to TRBJ2-2; possibly TRBD2 for D (6 bases). The CDR3 is 15 amino acids. CDR1 is SNHLY, CDR2 FYNNEI, per germline. V was pared by 6 bases and J by 5 bases, with 16 bases between. The CDR3 bases are TGTGCCAGCAGAGAGCGCGGGGCGGGGACCGGGGAGCTGTTTTTT. Translating it yields CASRERGAGTGELFF.

J is TRBJ2-1 and V is TRBV29-1; 10 bases are a match to TRBD1. The junction had 11 bases not matched to a gene; V was cut back by 7 bases and J by 8 bases. In germline, CDR1 is SQVTM, CDR2 ANQGSEA. The CDR3 length is 14 residues. Here the CDR3 DNA reads TGCAGCGCCATCGGACAGGGGGTTAGGGATGAGCAGTTCTTC. The encoded protein is CSAIGQGVRDEQFF.

This clone was seen only once. This chain uses TRBV6-2 or TRBV6-3 with TRBJ1-5, with 10 bases aligning to TRBD1. The ends lost 4 bases at V and 1 base at J; junction bases unmatched: 7. The germline CDR1 and CDR2 sequences are MNHEY and SVGEGT. This CDR3 contains 17 residues. The CDR3 nucleotides read TGTGCCAGCAGTTCCCCGACAGGGGGCCCGAGCAATCAGCCCCAGCATTTT. This codes for CASSSPTGGPSNQPQHF.

The V and J genes are TRBV10-3 and TRBJ1-6; 8 nucleotides match TRBD1. V lost 0 bases, J lost 4 bases, and 11 bases stayed unmatched. The CDR3 is made up of 19 amino acids. The germline gives CDR1 ENHRY, CDR2 SYGVKD. In nucleotides, the CDR3 is TGTGCCATCAGTGAGTCGGGCGCAGCAGGGGGCTCTTATAATTCACCCCTCCACTTT. Translating it yields CAISESGAAGGSYNSPLHF.

This chain uses TRBV28 with TRBJ1-1; the match to TRBD1 covers 10 bases. The J segment lost 2 bases and the V segment lost 6 bases, leaving 12 bases of the junction unmatched. The CDR3 extends over 17 amino acids. Germline V CDR1 and CDR2: MDHEN, SYDVKM. The CDR3 nucleotides are TGTGCCAGCAGGACCCCGGGACAGGGGTTTGGTAACACTGAAGCTTTCTTT. Protein sequence: CASRTPGQGFGNTEAFF.

The chain is built from TRBV7-3 and TRBJ2-2; D is undetermined. V shed 7 bases and J shed 0 bases, with 9 bases lying between them. Germline V lookup: CDR1 SGHTA, CDR2 FQGTGA. CDR3 length equals 14 residues. CDR3 DNA sequence: TGTGCCAGCACCCCCAGGTCGAACACCGGGGAGCTGTTTTTT. Translating gives CASTPRSNTGELFF. The full variable domain, completed using reference TRBV7-3 and TRBJ2-2, is GAGVSQTPSNKVTEKGKYVELRCDPISGHTALYWYRQSLGQGPEFLIYFQGTGAADDSGLPNDRFFAVRPEGSVSTLKIQRTERGDSAVYLCASTPRSNTGELFFGEGSRLTVL.

The chain carries TRBV10-3 and TRBJ1-2; D unclear. From germline, CDR1 is ENHRY and CDR2 SYGVKD. CDR3 size: 12 residues. Trimming shortened V by 0 bases and J by 8 bases, and 7 bases separated the two germline ends. CDR3 residues: CAISESYGGYTF. The DNA of the CDR3 is TGTGCCATCAGTGAGTCGTATGGCGGCTACACCTTC.

In its sample, this clone was seen once. The chain links TRBV10-1 to TRBJ2-1; 7 bases are a match to TRBD1. Germline assignment: CDR1 WNHNN and CDR2 SYGVQD (reference sequence). J lost 3 bases, V lost 6 bases, and 5 bases had no gene match. The CDR3 runs to 14 residues. CDR3: CASSKGAVYNEQFF. The DNA for the CDR3 is TGCGCCAGCAGCAAGGGGGCGGTCTACAATGAGCAGTTCTTC.

The chain links TRBV10-1 to TRBJ1-2; tentatively, D is TRBD1 (5 bases). The CDR3 consists of 13 residues. CDR1 is WNHNN, CDR2 SYGVQD, per germline (reference sequence). Trimming shortened V by 2 bases and J by 8 bases, and 12 bases separated the two germline ends. The CDR3 DNA is TGCGCCAGCAGTGAGGGACGCCAGGGCGGCTACACCTTC. Protein sequence: CASSEGRQGGYTF.

The chain joins TRBV2 to TRBJ2-7; maybe TRBD2 (5 bases). This CDR3 comprises 12 residues. The germline V gene has CDR1 SNHLY and CDR2 FYNNEI. V dropped 7 bases and J dropped 3 bases, with 10 bases sitting between them. CDR3 sequence (DNA): TGTGCCAGCAAACTAGAATACTACGAGCAGTACTTC. This codes for CASKLEYYEQYF.

The rearrangement links TRBV28 to TRBJ2-7, with 15 bases fitting TRBD2. CDR3 length: 17 amino acids. V dropped 2 bases and J dropped 2; count of bases not matched to a gene: 4. CDR1 is MDHEN and CDR2 is SYDVKM in the germline V gene. The CDR3 DNA follows: TGTGCCAGCAGTTTAGGACTAGCGGGAGGGGCAGCCTACGAGCAGTACTTC. Its translation: CASSLGLAGGAAYEQYF.

The rearrangement joins TRBV7-9 to TRBJ2-5; the D gene is possibly TRBD1 (7 bases). V was shortened by 5 bases and J by 4 bases, with 11 bases between the two germline ends. The germline V gene has CDR1 SEHNR and CDR2 FQNEAQ (reference sequence). There are 13 residues in the CDR3. CDR3 sequence: CASSRGDRETQYF. Here the CDR3 DNA reads TGTGCCAGCAGCCGCGGGGACAGAGAGACCCAGTACTTC.